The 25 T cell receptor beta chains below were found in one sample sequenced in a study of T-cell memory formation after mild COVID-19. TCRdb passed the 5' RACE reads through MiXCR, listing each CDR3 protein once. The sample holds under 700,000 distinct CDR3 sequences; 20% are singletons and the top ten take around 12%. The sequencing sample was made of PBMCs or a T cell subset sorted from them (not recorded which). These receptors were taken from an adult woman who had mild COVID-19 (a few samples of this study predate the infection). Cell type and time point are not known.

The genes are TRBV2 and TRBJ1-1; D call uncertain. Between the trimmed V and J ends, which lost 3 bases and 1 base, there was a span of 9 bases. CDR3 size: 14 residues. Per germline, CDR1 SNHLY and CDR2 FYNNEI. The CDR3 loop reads CASSDVVQNTEAFF. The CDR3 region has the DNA TGTGCCAGCAGTGATGTGGTGCAGAACACTGAAGCTTTCTTT.

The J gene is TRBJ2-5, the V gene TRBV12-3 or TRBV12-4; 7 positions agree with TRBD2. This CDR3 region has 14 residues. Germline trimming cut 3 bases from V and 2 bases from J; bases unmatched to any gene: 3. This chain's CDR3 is CASSFLGGQETQYF. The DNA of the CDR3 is TGTGCCAGCAGTTTTCTGGGAGGGCAAGAGACCCAGTACTTC.

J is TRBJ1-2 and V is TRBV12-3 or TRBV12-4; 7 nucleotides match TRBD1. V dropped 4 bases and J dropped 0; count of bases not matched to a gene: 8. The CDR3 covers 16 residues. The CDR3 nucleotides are TGTGCCAGCAGTTCCGGGACAGCCCTAACTAACTATGGCTACACCTTC. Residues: CASSSGTALTNYGYTF.

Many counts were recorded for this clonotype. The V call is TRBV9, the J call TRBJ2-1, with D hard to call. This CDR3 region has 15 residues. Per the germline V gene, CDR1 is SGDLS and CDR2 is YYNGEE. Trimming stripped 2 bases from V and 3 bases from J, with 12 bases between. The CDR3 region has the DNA TGTGCCAGCAGCGTGCAAGGTTCCCTCTACAATGAGCAGTTCTTC. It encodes CASSVQGSLYNEQFF.

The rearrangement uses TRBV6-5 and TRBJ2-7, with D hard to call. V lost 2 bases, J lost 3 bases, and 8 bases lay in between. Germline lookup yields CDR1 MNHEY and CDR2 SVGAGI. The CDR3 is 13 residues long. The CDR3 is CASSYKRYYEQYF. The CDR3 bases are TGTGCCAGCAGTTACAAACGGTACTACGAGCAGTACTTC.

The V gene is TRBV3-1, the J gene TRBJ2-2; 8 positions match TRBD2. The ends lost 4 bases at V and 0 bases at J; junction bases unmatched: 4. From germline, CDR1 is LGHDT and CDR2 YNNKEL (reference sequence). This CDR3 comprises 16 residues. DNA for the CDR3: TGTGCCAGCAGCCTTAGCGGGGTCTCGAACACCGGGGAGCTGTTTTTT. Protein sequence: CASSLSGVSNTGELFF.

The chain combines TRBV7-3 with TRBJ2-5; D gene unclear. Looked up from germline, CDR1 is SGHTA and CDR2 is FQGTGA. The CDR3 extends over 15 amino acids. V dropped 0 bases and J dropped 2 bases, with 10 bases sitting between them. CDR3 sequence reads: CASSLTGAHQETQYF. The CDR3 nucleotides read TGTGCCAGCAGCTTAACAGGCGCACATCAAGAGACCCAGTACTTC.

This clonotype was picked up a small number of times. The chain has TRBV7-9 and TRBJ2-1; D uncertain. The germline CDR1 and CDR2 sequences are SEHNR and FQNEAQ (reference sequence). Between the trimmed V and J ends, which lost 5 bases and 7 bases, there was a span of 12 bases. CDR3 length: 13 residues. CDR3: CASSVYLDNEQFF. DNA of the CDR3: TGTGCCAGCAGCGTCTACTTAGATAATGAGCAGTTCTTC.

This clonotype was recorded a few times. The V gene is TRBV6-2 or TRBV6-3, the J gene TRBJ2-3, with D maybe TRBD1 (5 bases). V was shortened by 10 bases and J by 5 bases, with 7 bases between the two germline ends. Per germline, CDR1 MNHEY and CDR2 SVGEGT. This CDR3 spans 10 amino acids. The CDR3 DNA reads TGTGCCACCCAGGGAGATACGCAGTATTTT. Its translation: CATQGDTQYF.

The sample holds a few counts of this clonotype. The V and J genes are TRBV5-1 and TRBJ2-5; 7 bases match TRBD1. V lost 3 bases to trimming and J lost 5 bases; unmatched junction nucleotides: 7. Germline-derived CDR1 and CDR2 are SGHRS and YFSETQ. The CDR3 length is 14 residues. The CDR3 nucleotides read TGCGCCAGCAGCTCCGGACAGGTTGGCGAGACCCAGTACTTC. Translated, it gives CASSSGQVGETQYF.

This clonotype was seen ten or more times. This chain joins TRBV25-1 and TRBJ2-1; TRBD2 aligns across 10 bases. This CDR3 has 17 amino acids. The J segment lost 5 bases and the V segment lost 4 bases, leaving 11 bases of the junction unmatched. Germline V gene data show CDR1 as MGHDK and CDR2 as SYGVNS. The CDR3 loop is CASSVSRTSGANNEQFF. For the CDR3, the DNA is TGTGCCAGCAGTGTTTCCCGAACTAGCGGGGCTAACAATGAGCAGTTCTTC.

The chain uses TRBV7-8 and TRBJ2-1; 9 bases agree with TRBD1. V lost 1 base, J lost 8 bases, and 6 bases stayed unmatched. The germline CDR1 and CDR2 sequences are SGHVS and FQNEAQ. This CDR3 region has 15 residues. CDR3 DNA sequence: TGTGCCAGCAGCTTAGAGGGACAGGGCATTGATGAGCAGTTCTTC. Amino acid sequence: CASSLEGQGIDEQFF.

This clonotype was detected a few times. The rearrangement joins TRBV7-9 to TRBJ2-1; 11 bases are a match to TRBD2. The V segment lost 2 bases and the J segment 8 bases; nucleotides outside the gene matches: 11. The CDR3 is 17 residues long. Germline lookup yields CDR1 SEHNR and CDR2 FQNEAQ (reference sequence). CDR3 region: CASSLPLLAGAGDEQFF. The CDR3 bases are TGTGCCAGCAGCTTACCGCTACTAGCGGGAGCGGGGGATGAGCAGTTCTTC.

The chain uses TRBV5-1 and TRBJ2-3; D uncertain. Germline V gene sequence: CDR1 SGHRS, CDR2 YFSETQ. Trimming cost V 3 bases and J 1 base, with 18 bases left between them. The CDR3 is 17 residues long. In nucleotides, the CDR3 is TGCGCCAGCAGCTCCCTAGGGAATACGGCAGGCACAGATACGCAGTATTTT. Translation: CASSSLGNTAGTDTQYF. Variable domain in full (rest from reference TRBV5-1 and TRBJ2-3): KAGVTQTPRYLIKTRGQQVTLSCSPISGHRSVSWYQQTPGQGLQFLFEYFSETQRNKGNFPGRFSGRQFSNSRSEMNVSTLELGDSALYLCASSSLGNTAGTDTQYFGPGTRLTVL.

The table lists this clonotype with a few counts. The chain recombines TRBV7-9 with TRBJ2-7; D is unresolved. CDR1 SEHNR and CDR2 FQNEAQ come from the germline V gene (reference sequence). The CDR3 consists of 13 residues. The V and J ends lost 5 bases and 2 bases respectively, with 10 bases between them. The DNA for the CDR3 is TGTGCCAGCAGCCCTAATAACCCCTACGAGCAGTACTTC. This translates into CASSPNNPYEQYF.

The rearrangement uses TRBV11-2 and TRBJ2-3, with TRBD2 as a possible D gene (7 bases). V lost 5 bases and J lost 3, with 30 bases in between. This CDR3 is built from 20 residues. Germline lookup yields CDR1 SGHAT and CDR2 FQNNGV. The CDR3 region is CASSPRAEGGPGTYTDTQYF. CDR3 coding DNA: TGTGCCAGCAGCCCCCGTGCTGAGGGGGGGCCTGGGACCTATACAGATACGCAGTATTTT.

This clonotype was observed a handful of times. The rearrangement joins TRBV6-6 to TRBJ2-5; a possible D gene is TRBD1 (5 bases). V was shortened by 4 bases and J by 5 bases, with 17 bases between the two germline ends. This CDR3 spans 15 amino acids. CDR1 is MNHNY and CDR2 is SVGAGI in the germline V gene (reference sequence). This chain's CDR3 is CASSLYSTERETQYF. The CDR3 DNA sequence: TGTGCCAGCAGTTTATACTCGACAGAACGGGAGACCCAGTACTTC.

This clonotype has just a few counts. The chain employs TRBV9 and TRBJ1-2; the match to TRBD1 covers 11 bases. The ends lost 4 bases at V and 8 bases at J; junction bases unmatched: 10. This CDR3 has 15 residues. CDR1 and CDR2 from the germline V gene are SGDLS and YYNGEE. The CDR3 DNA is TGTGCCAGCAGCCTTGGACAGGGGGCGATCTACGGCTACACCTTC. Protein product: CASSLGQGAIYGYTF.

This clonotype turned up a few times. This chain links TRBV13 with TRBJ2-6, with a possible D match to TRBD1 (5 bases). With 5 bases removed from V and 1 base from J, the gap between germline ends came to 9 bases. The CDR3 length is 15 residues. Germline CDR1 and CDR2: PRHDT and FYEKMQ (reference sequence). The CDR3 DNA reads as TGTGCCAGCAGCACCCGACAGTCTGGGGCCAACGTCCTGACTTTC. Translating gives CASSTRQSGANVLTF.

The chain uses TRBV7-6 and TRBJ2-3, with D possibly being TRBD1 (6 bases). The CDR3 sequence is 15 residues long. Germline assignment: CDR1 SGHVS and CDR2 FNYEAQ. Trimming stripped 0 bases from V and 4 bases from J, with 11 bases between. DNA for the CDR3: TGTGCCAGCAGCTTAGCACAGGGTAGGGCAGATACGCAGTATTTT. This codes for CASSLAQGRADTQYF.

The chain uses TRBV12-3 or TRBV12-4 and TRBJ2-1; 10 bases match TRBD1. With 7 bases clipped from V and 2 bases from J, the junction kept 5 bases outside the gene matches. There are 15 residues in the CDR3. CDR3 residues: CASTSTGGTYNEQFF. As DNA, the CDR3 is TGTGCCAGCACCTCGACAGGGGGCACCTACAATGAGCAGTTCTTC.

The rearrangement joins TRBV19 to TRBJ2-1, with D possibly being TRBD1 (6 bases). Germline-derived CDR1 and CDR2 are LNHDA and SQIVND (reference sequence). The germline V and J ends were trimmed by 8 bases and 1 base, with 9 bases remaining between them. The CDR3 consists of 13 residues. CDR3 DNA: TGTGCCAGTGCGAGGGGGTCCTACAATGAGCAGTTCTTC. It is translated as CASARGSYNEQFF.

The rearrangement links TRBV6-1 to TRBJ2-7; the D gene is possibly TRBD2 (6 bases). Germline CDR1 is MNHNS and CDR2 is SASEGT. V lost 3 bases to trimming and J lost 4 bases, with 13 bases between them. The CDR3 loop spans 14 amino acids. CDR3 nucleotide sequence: TGTGCCAGCAGTGAGACTAGAATGGGGTACGAGCAGTACTTC. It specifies CASSETRMGYEQYF.

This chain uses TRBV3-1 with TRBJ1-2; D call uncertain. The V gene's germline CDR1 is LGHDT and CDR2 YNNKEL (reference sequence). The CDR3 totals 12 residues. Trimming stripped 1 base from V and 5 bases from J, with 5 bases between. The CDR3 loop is CASSQAEYGYTF. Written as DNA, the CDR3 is TGTGCCAGCAGCCAAGCCGAGTATGGCTACACCTTC.

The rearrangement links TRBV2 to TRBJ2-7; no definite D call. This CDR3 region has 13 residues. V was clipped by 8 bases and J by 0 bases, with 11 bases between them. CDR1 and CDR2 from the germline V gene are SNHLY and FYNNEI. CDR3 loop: CASLRDRSYEQYF. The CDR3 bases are TGTGCCAGCCTGCGAGATCGCTCCTACGAGCAGTACTTC.